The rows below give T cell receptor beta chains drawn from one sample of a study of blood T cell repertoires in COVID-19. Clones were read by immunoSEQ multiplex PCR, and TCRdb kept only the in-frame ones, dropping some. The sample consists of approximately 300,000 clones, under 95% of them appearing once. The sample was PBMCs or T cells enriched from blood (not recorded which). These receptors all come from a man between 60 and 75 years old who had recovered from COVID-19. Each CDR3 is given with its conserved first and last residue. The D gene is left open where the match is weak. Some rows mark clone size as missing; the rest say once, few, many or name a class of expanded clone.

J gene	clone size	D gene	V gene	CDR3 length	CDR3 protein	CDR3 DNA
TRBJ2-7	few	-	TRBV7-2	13	CASSSLGGSAQYF	TGTGCCAGCAGCTCCTTAGGGGGATCGGCGCAGTACTTC
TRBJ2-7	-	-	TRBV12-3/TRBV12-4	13	CASSPRGTYEQYF	TGTGCCAGCAGCCCCCGCGGTACCTACGAGCAGTACTTC
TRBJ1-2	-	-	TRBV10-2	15	CASSATQGSIYGYTF	TGCGCCAGCAGTGCGACCCAGGGGTCTATCTATGGCTACACCTTC
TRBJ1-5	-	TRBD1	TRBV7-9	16	CASSLARDSQNQPQHF	TGTGCCAGCAGCTTAGCCCGGGACAGCCAGAATCAGCCCCAGCATTTT
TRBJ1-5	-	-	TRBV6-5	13	CASSKYRNQPQHF	TGTGCCAGCAGCAAATACAGAAATCAGCCCCAGCATTTT
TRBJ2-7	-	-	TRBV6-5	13	CASSYLGTYEQYF	TGTGCCAGCAGTTACCTAGGGACTTACGAGCAGTACTTC
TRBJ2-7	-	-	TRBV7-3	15	CASSLTGSGEYEQYF	TGTGCCAGCAGCTTAACCGGGTCGGGAGAGTACGAGCAGTACTTC
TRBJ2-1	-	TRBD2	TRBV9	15	CASSAGLAGYNEQFF	TGTGCCAGCAGCGCCGGACTAGCGGGGTACAATGAGCAGTTCTTC
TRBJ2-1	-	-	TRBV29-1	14	CSVASERNYNEQFF	TGCAGCGTTGCTTCGGAGCGGAACTACAATGAGCAGTTCTTC
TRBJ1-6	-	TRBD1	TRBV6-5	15	CASSSGDRANSPLHF	TGTGCCAGCAGTTCCGGAGACAGGGCTAATTCACCCCTCCACTTT
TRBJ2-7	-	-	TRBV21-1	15	CASTDKKQGTGPKYF	TGTGCCAGCACCGATAAAAAACAGGGGACAGGCCCAAAGTACTTC
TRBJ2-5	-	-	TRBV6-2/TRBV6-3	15	CASSYDLAQQETQYF	TGTGCCAGCAGTTATGATTTAGCGCAGCAAGAGACCCAGTACTTC
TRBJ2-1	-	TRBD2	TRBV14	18	CASSLRGGSAGVENEQFF	TGTGCCAGCAGCCTTCGGGGGGGTTCTGCGGGAGTGGAGAATGAGCAGTTCTTC
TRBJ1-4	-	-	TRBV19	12	CATQGINEKLFF	TGTGCCACCCAGGGTATTAATGAAAAACTGTTTTTT
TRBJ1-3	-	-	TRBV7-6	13	CASSLVVASAIYF	TGTGCCAGCAGCTTAGTTGTAGCTTCTGCCATATATTTT
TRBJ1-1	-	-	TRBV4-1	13	CASSQSLQGEAFF	TGCGCCAGCAGCCAAAGTCTTCAGGGGGAAGCTTTCTTT
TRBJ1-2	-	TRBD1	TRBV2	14	CASSEQGQGFGYTF	TGTGCCAGCAGTGAACAGGGACAGGGGTTCGGCTACACCTTC